These T cell receptor beta chains were read from a single sample in a study of CXCR3-negative and CXCR3-positive naive CD8 T cells. TCRdb reanalyzed the 5' RACE reads and collapses them to one entry per CDR3 protein, without DNA. The sample yields over 100,000 distinct CDR3 sequences, of which the top ten take up 0.25% to 0.35%. The sequenced sample was naive CXCR3- CD8+ T cells from blood. Receptors were obtained from a human donor in good health. Some clones in this sample may be carry-over from other donors' samples. CDR3s include the opening cysteine and the closing phenylalanine or tryptophan.

CSVEGGEDNQPQHF,14,TRBV29-1,TRBJ1-5
CSAAGTNTYEQYF,13,TRBV29-1,TRBJ2-7
CASSQDLAGVPGTDTQYF,18,TRBV4-2,TRBJ2-3
CASSWGGSSTYEQYF,15,TRBV27,TRBJ2-7
CASSYSGGDYNEQFF,15,TRBV5-1,TRBJ2-1
CASSLYGGQGYGYTF,15,TRBV7-8,TRBJ1-2
CASSELAPIISGNTIYF,17,TRBV25-1,TRBJ1-3
CASNPRGVSNQPQHF,15,TRBV28,TRBJ1-5
CASTSRGQGNSPLHF,15,TRBV28,TRBJ1-6
CATLDFDTQYF,11,TRBV10-3,TRBJ2-3
CSVGGGGSSYNEQFF,15,TRBV29-1,TRBJ2-1
CASSQERGYNNEQFF,15,TRBV4-2,TRBJ2-1
CASSLIDGNTEAFF,14,TRBV7-3,TRBJ1-1
CASSLALGTDKNTEAFF,17,TRBV5-1,TRBJ1-1
CASSKVGYEQYF,12,TRBV12-3/TRBV12-4,TRBJ2-7
CASSQGFGTGLIGELFF,17,TRBV3-1,TRBJ2-2
CASRPGLADITYEQYF,16,TRBV7-9,TRBJ2-7